The clone carrying this T cell receptor (beta chain) was found many times. Losses at the gene ends were 3 bases for V and 7 bases for J; bases not matched to a gene: 8. Germline assignment: CDR1 KGHDR and CDR2 SFDVKD. The CDR3 totals 16 residues. As the library was built, unique molecular identifiers were attached to individual cDNA molecules. In TCRdb, the RACE reads were re-called with MiXCR into one record per CDR3 protein. The sample contains around 300,000 distinct CDR3 sequences, around 5.5% of which appear only once. This record comes from a study of human T cells and chemical hapten exposure. Time point specified: pre-sensitization, week 0. Noted treatment: therapeutic diphenylcyclopropenone sensitization with weekly scalp DPC. Non-pregnant alopecia patients aged 18 to 70, suitable for DPC therapy.

The chain couples TRBV24-1 to TRBJ2-1, with TRBD2 matching over 10 bases. The sequenced sample was whole blood, obtained in connection with sensitization to the hapten diphenylcyclopropenone (DPC). The receptor was isolated from a woman between 18 and 29 years old with alopecia areata. Some clones in this sample may be carry-over from other donors' samples. The CDR3 bases are TGTGCCACCAGTGATGGGAGCGGGGGGGCATTTAATGAGCAGTTCTTC. Its protein product is CATSDGSGGAFNEQFF.